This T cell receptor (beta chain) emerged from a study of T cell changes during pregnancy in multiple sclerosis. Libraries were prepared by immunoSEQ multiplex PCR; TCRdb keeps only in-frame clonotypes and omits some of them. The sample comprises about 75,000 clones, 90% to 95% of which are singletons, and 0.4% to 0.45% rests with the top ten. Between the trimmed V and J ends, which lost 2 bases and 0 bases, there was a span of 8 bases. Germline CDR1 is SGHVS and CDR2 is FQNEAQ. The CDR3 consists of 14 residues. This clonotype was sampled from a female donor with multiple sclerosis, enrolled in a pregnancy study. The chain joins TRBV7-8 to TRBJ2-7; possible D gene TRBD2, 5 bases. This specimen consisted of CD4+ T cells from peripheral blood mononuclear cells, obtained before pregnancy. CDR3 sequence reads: CASSLSGSSYEQYF. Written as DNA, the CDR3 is TGTGCCAGCAGCTTAAGCGGATCCTCCTACGAGCAGTACTTC.